The subject of this entry is one TCR beta chain. This sample is part of a study of T cells in localized non-small cell lung cancer. The ends were cut back, 4 bases at V and 0 bases at J, with 7 bases in the middle. Germline V gene sequence: CDR1 SGHRS, CDR2 YFSETQ. There are 13 residues in the CDR3. Assay used: immunoSEQ multiplex PCR; TCRdb lists only in-frame clones, some missing. The sample lists 75,000 to 95,000 clones, around 80% occurring once. The sequenced sample was PBMCs, obtained before any cancer treatment. The receptor comes from a man between 40 and 70 years old with stage II squamous cell lung carcinoma. J is TRBJ2-5 and V is TRBV5-1; no clear D gene. The CDR3 is CASSPSYQETQYF. The CDR3 DNA reads TGCGCCAGCAGCCCCAGCTACCAAGAGACCCAGTACTTC. The complete variable domain, with remaining parts taken from reference TRBV5-1 and TRBJ2-5, reads KAGVTQTPRYLIKTRGQQVTLSCSPISGHRSVSWYQQTPGQGLQFLFEYFSETQRNKGNFPGRFSGRQFSNSRSEMNVSTLELGDSALYLCASSPSYQETQYFGPGTRLLVL.